This T cell receptor (beta chain) emerged from a study of shared clonotypes between healthy human individuals. Study results and limitations: Owing to a small donor count, the genetic and exposure-history diversity represented was limited.

Trimming took off 3 bases at V and 2 bases at J, with 10 bases between the two ends. Germline CDR1 is GTSNPN and CDR2 is SVGIG (reference sequence). CDR3 size: 13 residues. Concerning this clone: Antigen: not known.

At a deep level, the assay was run. An even split of each subset's genomic DNA across several immunoSEQ plates was performed. Libraries were prepared by immunoSEQ multiplex PCR; TCRdb keeps only in-frame clonotypes and omits some of them. The table shows fewer than 600,000 clones, with around 76% occurring only once. All donors were Caucasian adults living in Nashville, Tennessee. The TCR sequence derives from a woman between 40 and 55 years old in good health. Some clones in this sample may be carry-over from other donors' samples. The specimen was PBMCs. The chain couples TRBV30 to TRBJ2-5, with D perhaps TRBD1 (5 bases). The CDR3 DNA is TGTGCCTGGAGCCGGACACTACAAGAGACCCAGTACTTC. It encodes CAWSRTLQETQYF.